This T cell receptor beta chain was sequenced during a study of regulatory T cells in long-lasting Graves disease. CDR3 regions were amplified by Arm-PCR using iRepertoire HTBI primers to build TCR beta libraries. TCRdb ran MiXCR on the multiplex PCR reads and lists one entry per CDR3 protein. The data show some 280,000 distinct CDR3 sequences, more than 20% seen once. Notes on the study in general: Analysis covered peripheral blood alone, not thyroid tissue. Persistent disease preferred TRBV28, TRBJ1-2 and TRBJ2-5.

This clonotype has at least ten counts. Its target is not known. Time point: persistent/refractory GD, antithyroid drugs over 5 years with positive TRAb. Construction of the TCR library relied on RNA isolated from PBMCs. CDR1 MNHNS and CDR2 SASEGT come from the germline V gene. This CDR3 comprises 15 residues. The ends lost 6 bases at V and 1 base at J; junction bases unmatched: 6. The V gene is TRBV6-1, the J gene TRBJ1-1; 9 bases line up with TRBD1. This clonotype was sampled from a female donor with Graves disease. This specimen was peripheral blood mononuclear cells (PBMCs), taken when the disease was refractory, from a patient treated with antithyroid drugs. The CDR3 here is CASSNTGGKNTEAFF. The CDR3, as DNA: TGTGCCAGCAGCAATACAGGGGGCAAGAACACTGAAGCTTTCTTT.